This T cell receptor (beta chain) came from a study of metastatic and nonmetastatic thyroid tumors. General study points: Patients with malignant thyroid tumors reportedly had significantly higher TCR beta diversity than those with benign nodules, in blood and tumor.

Patients were all untreated before their thyroid surgery. As originally analysed: In papillary thyroid cancer, a distant-metastasis classifier was built using CDR3 differences across clinicopathological groups. TCRdb reassembled clones from the PCR reads with MiXCR. TCRdb's processing, not the authors', yielded these V and J calls. The table has roughly 30,000 clones, 10% to 12% seen once; the top ten hold around 15%. Notes on this clone: Its antigen is undetermined. This clone may be a read error of a much larger clone one base away.

V was clipped by 4 bases and J by 0 bases; unmatched bases: 9. CDR1 and CDR2 (germline): LGHDT, YNNKEL (reference sequence). There are 17 residues in the CDR3. The sample taken for sequencing was blood. The sequence came from a female donor with papillary thyroid cancer or a benign thyroid nodule (not recorded which). Some clones in this sample may be carry-over from other donors' samples. The V and J genes are TRBV3-1 and TRBJ1-3; 7 bases line up with TRBD1. CDR3 coding DNA: TGTGCCAGCAGCCGGGACAGTGTACTAAGCTCTGGAAACACCATATATTTT. Encoded protein: CASSRDSVLSSGNTIYF.